Below, 11 T cell receptor beta chains from the same sample are listed, as sequenced in a study of CD8+CD57+ T cells in acquired aplastic anemia. The patients chosen for sequencing had shown expansion of CD8+CD57+ cells (detected by flow cytometry). TCR beta VDJ and CDR3 were profiled, and genomic DNA was the template. TCRdb reanalysed the reads using MiXCR and keeps one entry per CDR3 protein. The sample consists of around 200,000 distinct CDR3 sequences, 40% to 50% of them appearing once. Sequencing was done on a sample of sorted CD4+, CD8+, or CD8+CD57+ T cells (not recorded which) from PBMCs. The receptors come from a human donor with aplastic anemia.

The rearrangement links TRBV29-1 to TRBJ2-6, with a tentative D call TRBD2 (5 bases). Trimming took off 5 bases at V and 3 bases at J, with 11 bases between the two ends. The CDR3 has 14 amino acids. Germline V gives CDR1 SQVTM, CDR2 ANQGSEA. The CDR3: CSVSGVGGANVLTF. CDR3 DNA sequence: TGCAGCGTTTCCGGGGTTGGTGGGGCCAACGTCCTGACTTTC.

The chain employs TRBV5-6 and TRBJ1-2; 10 positions match TRBD1. V was clipped by 4 bases and J by 3 bases; unmatched bases: 6. Germline-derived CDR1 and CDR2 are SGHDT and YYEEEE. The CDR3 has 15 amino acids. The CDR3: CASSPTGTGDYGYTF. The CDR3 DNA sequence: TGTGCCAGCAGCCCGACCGGGACAGGGGACTATGGCTACACCTTC.

This sequence joins TRBV7-9 and TRBJ2-7; D call uncertain. The germline CDR1 and CDR2 sequences are SEHNR and FQNEAQ (reference sequence). V lost 3 bases and J 6 bases, leaving 9 bases between the germline ends. CDR3 length: 12 amino acids. CDR3 bases: TGTGCCAGCAGCTTTGTGGGTCGCGAGCAGTACTTC. Translation gives CASSFVGREQYF.

This clonotype showed up just a few times. The chain recombines TRBV30 with TRBJ2-7, with 10 nucleotides matching TRBD1. The germline V gene encodes CDR1 GTSNPN and CDR2 SVGIG (reference sequence). Trimming took 4 bases from V and 5 from J; bases not matched to a gene: 8. The CDR3 contains 14 residues. The DNA of the CDR3 is TGTGCCTGGAAGTACGGACAGGGGGGGAACGAGCAGTACTTC. Residues: CAWKYGQGGNEQYF.

V and J are TRBV4-2 and TRBJ1-2, with TRBD1 identical over 7 bases. In germline, CDR1 is LGHNA, CDR2 YNFKEQ. The CDR3 is 15 residues long. The V gene end was trimmed by 0 bases and the J gene end by 4 bases; junction bases not matched to a gene: 5. The CDR3 sequence is CASSQEWQGGYGYTF. Written as DNA, the CDR3 is TGTGCCAGCAGCCAAGAATGGCAGGGGGGCTATGGCTACACCTTC.

The V call is TRBV9, the J call TRBJ2-3, with 9 nucleotides matching TRBD1. The CDR3 consists of 16 residues. Germline assignment: CDR1 SGDLS and CDR2 YYNGEE. V was clipped by 0 bases and J by 1 base; unmatched bases: 3. The chain's CDR3 is CASSVERDRGTDTQYF. Here the CDR3 DNA reads TGTGCCAGCAGCGTAGAACGGGACAGGGGCACAGATACGCAGTATTTT.

The DNA for the CDR3 is TGTGCCAGCAGTGCGGGAGTGGACACCGGGGAGCTGTTTTTT. Encoded protein: CASSAGVDTGELFF. V gene TRBV25-1 combines with J gene TRBJ2-2, with a weak D call TRBD2 (6 bases). Germline V gene lookup returns CDR1 MGHDK and CDR2 SYGVNS. This CDR3 spans 14 amino acids. The V end lost 4 bases, the J end lost 3 bases, and 9 bases lay between the germline ends.

This clonotype was found many times. The chain combines TRBV20-1 with TRBJ1-6, with D hard to call. The CDR3 covers 15 residues. V shed 0 bases and J shed 7 bases, with 13 bases lying between them. Germline V gene lookup returns CDR1 DFQATT and CDR2 SNEGSKA (reference sequence). CDR3 nucleotide sequence: TGCAGTGCTAGAGACCGGGCCTTCCCGAATTCACCCCTCCACTTT. Residues: CSARDRAFPNSPLHF.

This clonotype was detected ten times or more. V and J are TRBV5-1 and TRBJ1-1; possibly TRBD1 for D (5 bases). Germline-derived CDR1 and CDR2 are SGHRS and YFSETQ. The CDR3 runs to 14 residues. Trimming pared 0 bases from V and 6 bases from J, leaving 12 bases between. This chain's CDR3 is CASSLERGRAEAFF. CDR3 sequence (DNA): TGCGCCAGCAGCTTGGAACGGGGGAGGGCTGAAGCTTTCTTT.

A remark on this clonotype: The missing conserved phenylalanine or tryptophan at the end of this CDR3 makes a read error likely. The gene calls are TRBV10-3 and TRBJ2-5; TRBD2 matches 8 bases. The CDR3 has 13 residues. In germline, CDR1 is ENHRY, CDR2 SYGVKD. J was trimmed by 5 bases and V by 11 bases; bases with no gene match: 10. The CDR3 nucleotides are TGTGCCGCACAAGCGGGAGTGGAGGAGACCCAGTACTCC. As protein: CAAQAGVEETQYS.

The sample holds many counts of this clonotype. This sequence joins TRBV10-3 and TRBJ2-1; TRBD1 agrees at 8 bases. CDR3 size: 14 residues. The trim removed 5 bases at V and 5 bases at J, leaving 5 bases unmatched. CDR1 is ENHRY, CDR2 SYGVKD, per germline. The CDR3 nucleotides are TGTGCCATCAGTATGACAGGGGCGGACAATGAGCAGTTCTTC. It codes for CAISMTGADNEQFF.